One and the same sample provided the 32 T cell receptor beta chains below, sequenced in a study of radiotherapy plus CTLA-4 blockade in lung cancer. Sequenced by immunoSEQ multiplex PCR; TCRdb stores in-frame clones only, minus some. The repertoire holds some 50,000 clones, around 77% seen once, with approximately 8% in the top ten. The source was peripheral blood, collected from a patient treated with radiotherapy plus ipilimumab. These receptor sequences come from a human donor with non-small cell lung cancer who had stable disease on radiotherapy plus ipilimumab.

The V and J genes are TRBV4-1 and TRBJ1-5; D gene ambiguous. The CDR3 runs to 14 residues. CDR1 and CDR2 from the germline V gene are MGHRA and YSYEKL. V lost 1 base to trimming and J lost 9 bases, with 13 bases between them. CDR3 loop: CASSQGGEGRPQHF. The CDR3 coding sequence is TGCGCCAGCAGCCAAGGGGGAGAAGGGAGGCCCCAGCATTTT.

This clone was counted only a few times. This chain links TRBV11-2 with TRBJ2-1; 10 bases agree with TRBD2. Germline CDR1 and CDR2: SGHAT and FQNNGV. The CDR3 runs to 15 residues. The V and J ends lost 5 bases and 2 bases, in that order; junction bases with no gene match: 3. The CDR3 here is CASSSGTSAYNEQFF. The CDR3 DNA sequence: TGTGCCAGCAGCAGCGGGACTAGCGCCTACAATGAGCAGTTCTTC.

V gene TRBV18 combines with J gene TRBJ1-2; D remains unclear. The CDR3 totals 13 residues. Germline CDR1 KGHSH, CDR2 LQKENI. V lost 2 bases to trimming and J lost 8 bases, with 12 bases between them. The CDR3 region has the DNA TGTGCCAGCTCACCAGAAACGGAGTACGGCTACACCTTC. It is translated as CASSPETEYGYTF.

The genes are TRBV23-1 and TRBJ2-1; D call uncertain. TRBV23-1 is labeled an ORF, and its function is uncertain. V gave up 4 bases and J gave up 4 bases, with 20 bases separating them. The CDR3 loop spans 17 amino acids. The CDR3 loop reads CASSLPSDRAEYNEQFF. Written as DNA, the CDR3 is TGCGCCAGCAGTCTCCCCTCCGATAGGGCAGAATACAATGAGCAGTTCTTC.

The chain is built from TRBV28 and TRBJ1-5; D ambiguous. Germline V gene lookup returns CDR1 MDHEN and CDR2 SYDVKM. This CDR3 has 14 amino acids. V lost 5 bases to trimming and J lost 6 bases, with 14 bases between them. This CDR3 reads CASSISRTGQPQHF. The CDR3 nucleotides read TGTGCCAGCAGTATCTCACGGACGGGTCAGCCCCAGCATTTT.

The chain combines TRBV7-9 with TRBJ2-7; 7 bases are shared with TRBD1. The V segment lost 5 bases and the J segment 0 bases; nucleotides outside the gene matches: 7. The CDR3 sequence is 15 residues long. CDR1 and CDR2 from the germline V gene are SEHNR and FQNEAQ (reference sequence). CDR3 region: CASSLGQVSSYEQYF. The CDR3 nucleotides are TGTGCCAGCAGCCTCGGACAGGTGAGCTCCTACGAGCAGTACTTC. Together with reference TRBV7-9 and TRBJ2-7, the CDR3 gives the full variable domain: DTGVSQNPRHKITKRGQNVTFRCDPISEHNRLYWYRQTLGQGPEFLTYFQNEAQLEKSRLLSDRFSAERPKGSFSTLEIQRTEQGDSAMYLCASSLGQVSSYEQYFGPGTRLTVT.

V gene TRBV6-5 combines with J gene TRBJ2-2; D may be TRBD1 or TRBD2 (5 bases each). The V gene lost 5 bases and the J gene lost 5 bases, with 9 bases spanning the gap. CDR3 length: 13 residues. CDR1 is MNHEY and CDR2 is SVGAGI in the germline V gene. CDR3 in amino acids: CASSTGGTGELFF. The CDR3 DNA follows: TGTGCCAGCAGTACAGGAGGTACCGGGGAGCTGTTTTTT.

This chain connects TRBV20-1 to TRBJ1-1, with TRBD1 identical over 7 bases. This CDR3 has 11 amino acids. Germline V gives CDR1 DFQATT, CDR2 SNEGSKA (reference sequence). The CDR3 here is CAGQLNTEAFF. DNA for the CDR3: TGCGCGGGACAGCTGAACACTGAAGCTTTCTTT.

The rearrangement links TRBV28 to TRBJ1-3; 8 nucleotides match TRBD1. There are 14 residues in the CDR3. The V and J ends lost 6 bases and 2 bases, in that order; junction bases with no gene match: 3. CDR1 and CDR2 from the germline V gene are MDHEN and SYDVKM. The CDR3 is CASSPTGAGNTIYF. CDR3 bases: TGTGCCAGCAGCCCGACAGGGGCTGGAAACACCATATATTTT.

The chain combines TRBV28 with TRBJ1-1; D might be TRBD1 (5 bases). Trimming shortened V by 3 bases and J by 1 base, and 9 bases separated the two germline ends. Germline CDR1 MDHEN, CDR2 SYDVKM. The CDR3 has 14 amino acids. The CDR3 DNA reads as TGTGCCAGCAGTTTTGGGGGATCGAACACTGAAGCTTTCTTT. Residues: CASSFGGSNTEAFF.

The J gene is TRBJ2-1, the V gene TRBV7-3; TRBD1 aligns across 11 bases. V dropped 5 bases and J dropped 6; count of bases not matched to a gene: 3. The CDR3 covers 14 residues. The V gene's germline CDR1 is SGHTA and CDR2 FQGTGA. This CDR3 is CASSPDRGPNEQFF. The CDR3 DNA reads TGTGCCAGCAGCCCGGACAGGGGGCCCAATGAGCAGTTCTTC.

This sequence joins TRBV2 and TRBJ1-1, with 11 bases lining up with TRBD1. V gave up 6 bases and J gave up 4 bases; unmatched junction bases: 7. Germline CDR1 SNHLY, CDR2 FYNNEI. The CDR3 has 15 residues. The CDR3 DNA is TGTGCCAGCAGGTCCGGACAGGGGGCTGGCACTGAAGCTTTCTTT. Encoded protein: CASRSGQGAGTEAFF.

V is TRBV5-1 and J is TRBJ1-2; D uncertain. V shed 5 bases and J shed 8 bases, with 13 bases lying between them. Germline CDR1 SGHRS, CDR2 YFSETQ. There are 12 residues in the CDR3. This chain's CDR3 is CASSMLGSGYTF. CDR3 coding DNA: TGCGCCAGCAGTATGTTAGGGAGCGGCTACACCTTC.

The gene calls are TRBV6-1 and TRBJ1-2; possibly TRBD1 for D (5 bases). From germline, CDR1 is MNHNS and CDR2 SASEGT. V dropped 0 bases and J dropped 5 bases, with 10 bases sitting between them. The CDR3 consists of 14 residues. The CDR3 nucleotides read TGTGCCAGCAGTGAAGCTAGCGGACAATATGGCTACACCTTC. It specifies CASSEASGQYGYTF.

CDR3 amino acids: CASSFIQGTDTQYF. The CDR3 nucleotides are TGCGCCAGCAGCTTTATCCAGGGCACAGATACGCAGTATTTT. The V gene is TRBV5-1, the J gene TRBJ2-3; D gene unclear. Per the germline V gene, CDR1 is SGHRS and CDR2 is YFSETQ. The CDR3 is made up of 14 amino acids. V gave up 2 bases and J gave up 1 base, with 8 bases separating them.

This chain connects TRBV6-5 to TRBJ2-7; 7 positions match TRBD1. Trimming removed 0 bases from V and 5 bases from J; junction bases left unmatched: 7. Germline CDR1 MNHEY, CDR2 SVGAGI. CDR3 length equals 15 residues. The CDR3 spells CASSYSRQGVHEQYF. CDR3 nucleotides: TGTGCCAGCAGTTACTCGAGGCAGGGGGTCCACGAGCAGTACTTC.

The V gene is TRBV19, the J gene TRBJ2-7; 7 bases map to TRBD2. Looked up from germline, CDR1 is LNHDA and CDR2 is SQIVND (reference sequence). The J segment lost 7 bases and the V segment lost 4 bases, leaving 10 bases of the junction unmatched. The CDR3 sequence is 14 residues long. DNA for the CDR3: TGTGCCAGTAGTACCGGGACCGGCGGGGGAGAGCAGTACTTC. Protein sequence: CASSTGTGGGEQYF.

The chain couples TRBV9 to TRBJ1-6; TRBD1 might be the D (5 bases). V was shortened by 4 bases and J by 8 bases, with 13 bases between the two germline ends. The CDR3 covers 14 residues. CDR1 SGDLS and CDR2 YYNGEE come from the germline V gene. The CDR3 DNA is TGTGCCAGCAGCCCCCGCGGAGGGGATTCACCCCTCCACTTT. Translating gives CASSPRGGDSPLHF.

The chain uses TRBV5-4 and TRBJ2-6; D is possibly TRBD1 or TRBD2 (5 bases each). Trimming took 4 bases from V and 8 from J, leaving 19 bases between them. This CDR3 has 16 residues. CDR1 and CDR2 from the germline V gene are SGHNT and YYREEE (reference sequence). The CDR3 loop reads CASSGVERGRTNVLTF. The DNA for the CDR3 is TGTGCCAGCAGCGGGGTCGAGAGGGGAAGGACCAACGTCCTGACTTTC. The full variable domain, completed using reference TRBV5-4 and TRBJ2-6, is ETGVTQSPTHLIKTRGQQVTLRCSSQSGHNTVSWYQQALGQGPQFIFQYYREEENGRGNFPPRFSGLQFPNYSSELNVNALELDDSALYLCASSGVERGRTNVLTFGAGSRLTVL.

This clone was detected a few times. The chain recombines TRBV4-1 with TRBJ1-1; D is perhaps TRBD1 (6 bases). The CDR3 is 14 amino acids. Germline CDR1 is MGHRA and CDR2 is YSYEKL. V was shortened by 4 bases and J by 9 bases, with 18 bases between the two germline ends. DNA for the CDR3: TGCGCCAGCAGCCCCCCGGGGGGGCAGAATAAAGCTTTCTTT. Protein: CASSPPGGQNKAFF.

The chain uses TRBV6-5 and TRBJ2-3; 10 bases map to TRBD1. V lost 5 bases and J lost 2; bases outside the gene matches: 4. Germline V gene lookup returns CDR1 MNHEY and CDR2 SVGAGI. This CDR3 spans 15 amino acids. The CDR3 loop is CASSVGTGATDTQYF. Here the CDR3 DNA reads TGTGCCAGCAGTGTCGGGACAGGGGCCACAGATACGCAGTATTTT.

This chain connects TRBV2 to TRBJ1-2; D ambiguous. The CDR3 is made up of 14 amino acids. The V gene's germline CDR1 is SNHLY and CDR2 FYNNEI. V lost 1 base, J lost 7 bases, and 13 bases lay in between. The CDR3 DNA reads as TGTGCCAGCAGTGAAGGGGAAAGGCTCGGTGGCTACACCTTC. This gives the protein CASSEGERLGGYTF.

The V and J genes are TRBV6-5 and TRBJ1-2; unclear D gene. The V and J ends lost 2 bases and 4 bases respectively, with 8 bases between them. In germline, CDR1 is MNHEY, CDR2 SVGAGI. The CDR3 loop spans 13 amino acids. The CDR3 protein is CASSYGEVYGYTF. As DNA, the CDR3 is TGTGCCAGCAGTTACGGCGAGGTCTATGGCTACACCTTC.

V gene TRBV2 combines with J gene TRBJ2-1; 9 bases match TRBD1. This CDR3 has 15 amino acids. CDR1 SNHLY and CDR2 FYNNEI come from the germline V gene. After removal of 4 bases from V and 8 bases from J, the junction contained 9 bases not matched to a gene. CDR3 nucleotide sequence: TGTGCCAGCAGTGTGACAGGGGGTAATATCGATGAGCAGTTCTTC. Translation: CASSVTGGNIDEQFF. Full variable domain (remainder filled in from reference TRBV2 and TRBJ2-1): EPEVTQTPSHQVTQMGQEVILRCVPISNHLYFYWYRQILGQKVEFLVSFYNNEISEKSEIFDDQFSVERPDGSNFTLKIRSTKLEDSAMYFCASSVTGGNIDEQFFGPGTRLTVL.

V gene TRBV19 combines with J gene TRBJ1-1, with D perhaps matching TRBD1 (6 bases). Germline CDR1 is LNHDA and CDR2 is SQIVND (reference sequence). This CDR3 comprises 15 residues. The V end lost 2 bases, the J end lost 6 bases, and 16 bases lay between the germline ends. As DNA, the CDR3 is TGTGCCAGTAGTATACAGTCCCAGGGGAAGCCTGAAGCTTTCTTT. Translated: CASSIQSQGKPEAFF.

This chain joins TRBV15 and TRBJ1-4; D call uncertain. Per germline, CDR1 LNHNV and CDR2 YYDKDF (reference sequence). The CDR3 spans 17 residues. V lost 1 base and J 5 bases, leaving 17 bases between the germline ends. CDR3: CATSRVNGVLANEKLFF. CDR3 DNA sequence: TGTGCCACCAGCAGAGTGAACGGGGTGTTAGCGAATGAAAAACTGTTTTTT. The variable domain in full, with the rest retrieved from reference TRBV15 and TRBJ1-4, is DAMVIQNPRYQVTQFGKPVTLSCSQTLNHNVMYWYQQKSSQAPKLLFHYYDKDFNNEADTPDNFQSRRPNTSFCFLDIRSPGLGDTAMYLCATSRVNGVLANEKLFFGSGTQLSVL.

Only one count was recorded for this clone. The CDR3 sequence: CASSPTASGGGSSTDTQYF. The CDR3 nucleotides are TGTGCCAGCAGCCCTACGGCTAGCGGGGGCGGTTCTAGCACAGATACGCAGTATTTT. This chain connects TRBV5-5 to TRBJ2-3; 10 bases agree with TRBD2. Germline assignment: CDR1 SGHKS and CDR2 YYEKEE (reference sequence). This CDR3 is built from 19 residues. V gave up 4 bases and J gave up 0 bases; unmatched junction bases: 14. The variable domain in full, completed from reference TRBV5-5 and TRBJ2-3, reads DAGVTQSPTHLIKTRGQQVTLRCSPISGHKSVSWYQQVLGQGPQFIFQYYEKEERGRGNFPDRFSARQFPNYSSELNVNALLLGDSALYLCASSPTASGGGSSTDTQYFGPGTRLTVL.

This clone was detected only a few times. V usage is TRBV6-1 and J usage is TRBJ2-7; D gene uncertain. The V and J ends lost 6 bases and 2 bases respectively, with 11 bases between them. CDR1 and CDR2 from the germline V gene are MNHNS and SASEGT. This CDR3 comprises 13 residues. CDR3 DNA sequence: TGTGCCAGCAGACCCAACGGGCCCTACGAGCAGTACGTC. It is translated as CASRPNGPYEQYV.

CDR3 coding DNA: TGTGCCAGCAGCTTACAGGGCCGGGTGAGTGGCCTTGGCTACACCTTC. Translated: CASSLQGRVSGLGYTF. V gene TRBV7-9 combines with J gene TRBJ1-2; D may be TRBD1 (5 bases). The CDR3 runs to 16 residues. Trimming took 2 bases from V and 7 from J, leaving 20 bases between them. CDR1 is SEHNR and CDR2 is FQNEAQ in the germline V gene (reference sequence).

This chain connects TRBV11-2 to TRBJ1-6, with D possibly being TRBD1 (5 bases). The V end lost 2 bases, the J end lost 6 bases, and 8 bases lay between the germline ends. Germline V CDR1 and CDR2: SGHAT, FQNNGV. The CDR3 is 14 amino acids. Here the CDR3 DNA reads TGTGCCAGCAGCTTACGACAGATTAATTCACCCCTCCACTTT. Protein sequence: CASSLRQINSPLHF.

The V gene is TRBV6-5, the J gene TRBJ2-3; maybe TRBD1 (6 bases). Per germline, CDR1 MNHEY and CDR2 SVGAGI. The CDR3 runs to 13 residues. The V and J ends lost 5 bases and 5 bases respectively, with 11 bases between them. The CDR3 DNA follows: TGTGCCAGCAGTCCACAGGGAAGAGATACGCAGTATTTT. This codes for CASSPQGRDTQYF.

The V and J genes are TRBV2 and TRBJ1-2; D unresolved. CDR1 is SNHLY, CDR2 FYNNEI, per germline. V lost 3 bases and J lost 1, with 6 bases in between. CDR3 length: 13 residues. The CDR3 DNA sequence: TGTGCCAGCAGTGAGGACTTTAACTATGGCTACACCTTC. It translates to CASSEDFNYGYTF.